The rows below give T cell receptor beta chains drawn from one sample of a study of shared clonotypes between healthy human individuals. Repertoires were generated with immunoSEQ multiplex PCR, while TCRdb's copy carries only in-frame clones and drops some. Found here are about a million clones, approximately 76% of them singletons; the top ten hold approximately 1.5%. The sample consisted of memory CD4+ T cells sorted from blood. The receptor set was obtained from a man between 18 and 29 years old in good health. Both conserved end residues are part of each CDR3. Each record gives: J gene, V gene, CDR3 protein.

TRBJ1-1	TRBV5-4	CASSIWDRRYTEAFF
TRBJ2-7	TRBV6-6	CASSYSGTATYEQYF
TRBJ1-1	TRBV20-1	CSAPGNTEAFF
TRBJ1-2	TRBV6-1	CASSEGGRTYGYTF
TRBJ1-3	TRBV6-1	CASSASTGGLGNTIYF
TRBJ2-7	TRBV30	CAWSPAGQLKPKQYF
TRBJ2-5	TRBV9	CASSAGDGRSQETQYF
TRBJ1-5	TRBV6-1	CASRLLTDQPQHF
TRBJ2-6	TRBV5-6	CASSLRRDASRAGANVLTF
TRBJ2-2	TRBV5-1	CASSFGEGTGELFF
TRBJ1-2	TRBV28	CASSGVRDGYTF
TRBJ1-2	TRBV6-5	CASSFDSNYGYTF
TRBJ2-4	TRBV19	CASTPGGLAKNIQYF
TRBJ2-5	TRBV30	CAWSIRTSGSQKEGTQYF
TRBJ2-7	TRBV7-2	CASSLTGTGNSYEQYF
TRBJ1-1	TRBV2	CASRGEGDTEAFF
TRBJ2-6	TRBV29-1	CSVESSYEANVLTF
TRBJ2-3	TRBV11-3	CASSETSDTQYF
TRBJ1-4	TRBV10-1	CASSAFDWEGGNEKLFF
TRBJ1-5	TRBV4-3	CASSQEVSGGQPQHF
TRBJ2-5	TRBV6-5	CASSWDRDQETQYF
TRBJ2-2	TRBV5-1	CASSLQGEVTGELFF
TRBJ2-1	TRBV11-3	CASSGSGGAGNEQFF
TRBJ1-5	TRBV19	CASSIIGVRNQPQHF
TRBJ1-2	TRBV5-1	CASSASGTNYGYTF
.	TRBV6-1	CASTGRFYEQYF
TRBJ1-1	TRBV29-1	CSVGFRDEGEAFF
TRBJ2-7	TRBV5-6	CASSPQGQYSYEQYF
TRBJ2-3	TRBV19	CASSIGAGGSTDTQYF
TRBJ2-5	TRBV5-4	CASSLARQQETQYF
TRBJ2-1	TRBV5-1	CASSLSAGSYNEQFF
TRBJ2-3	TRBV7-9	CASSADVQGTDTQYF
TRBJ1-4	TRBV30	CAWSGGIRGEKLFF
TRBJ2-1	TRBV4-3	CASSQAVLGGEQFF
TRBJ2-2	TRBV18	CASSPQSDVNTLYTGELFF
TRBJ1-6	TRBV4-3	CASSQDRTGASSYNSPLHF
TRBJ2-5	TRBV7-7	CASSPGVAETQYF
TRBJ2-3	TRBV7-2	CASSLFKDTQYF
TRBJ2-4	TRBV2	CASSATRTSVGNIQYF
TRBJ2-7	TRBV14	CASSQWRTGGEQYF
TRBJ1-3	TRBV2	CASTLDYSGNTIYF
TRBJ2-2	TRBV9	CASSVARTSGSYTGELFF
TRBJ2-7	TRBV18	CASSLGGSYEQYF
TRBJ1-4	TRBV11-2	CASSLGQPGEKLFF
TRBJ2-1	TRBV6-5	CASSRGGLANEQFF
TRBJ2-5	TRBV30	CAWSGLGTQETQYF
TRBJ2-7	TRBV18	CASSLPGLAGVNF
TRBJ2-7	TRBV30	CAWSGLAGYEQYF
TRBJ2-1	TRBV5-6	CASSADRGLSYNEQFF